This T cell receptor (beta chain) emerged from a study of vaccination and CD4 T cells after COVID-19. About the research overall: The authors exposed cells to overlapping spike peptides derived from SARS-CoV-2, HCoV-NL63, HCoV-OC43 and HCoV-229E.

Germline V gene lookup returns CDR1 ENHRY and CDR2 SYGVKD. The length of the CDR3 is 12 residues. V dropped 7 bases and J dropped 1 base, with 7 bases sitting between them. Study results and limitations: Convalescent patients' clones that were vaccine-specific were spike mono-reactive in 304 of 307 cases.

This clonotype was seen a handful of times. Its antigen remains unidentified. Treatment in this sample: roughly 10-day PBMC culture with coronavirus spike peptide pools or control peptides (ViraFEST assay). ViraFEST sequenced TCRs after peptide-pool expansion of antigen-specific T cells. Positive PCR tests dated from March to December 2020, predating US Alpha, Beta and Delta variants. Once obtained from cultured CD4+ T cells, the DNA was sequenced using the Oncomine TCR Beta short-read assay. A single record per CDR3 protein comes from TCRdb applying MiXCR to the PCR reads. This table holds about 15,000 distinct CDR3 sequences, approximately 49% found once.

This TCR derives from a human donor who had recovered from COVID-19. The gene calls are TRBV10-3 and TRBJ1-2; no firm D call. Source: CD4+ T cells from blood, cultured in vitro, taken before SARS-CoV-2 vaccination. In DNA form, the CDR3 reads TGTGCCATCATGGCCCTTAACTATGGCTACACCTTC. This sequence encodes CAIMALNYGYTF.